This T cell receptor beta chain was profiled in a study of T-cell reconstitution after alpha-beta-depleted transplantation in children (dated by TCRdb to 2015 to 2016). For the study in its entirety: Using TCR repertoire profiling, the study quantitatively followed how T-cell immune reconstitution unfolded in children after TCRalphabeta/CD19-depleted allogeneic hematopoietic cell transplantation. Study-level results and caveats: The apparently early alphabetaT-cell count recovery about two months after transplant was reportedly dependent on only several hundred rapidly expanded clones derived from non-depleted graft cells. In some patients, the high TCRbeta diversity seen at day 60 was put down to recipient T cells and intrathymic progenitors that had survived conditioning. Hyperexpanded clone frequencies declined over subsequent months; after one year, T-cell counts and TCRbeta diversity were mostly attributed to newly produced T cells.

Concerning this clonotype: Its antigen is unknown. No base quality values were provided; no much bigger clone lies one nucleotide off.

Relative to germline, V is missing 6 bases and J is missing 1 base, with 8 bases of the junction outside any gene match. From the cysteine up to the phenylalanine, the CDR3 has a length of 16 residues. CDR3 DNA is the only sequence kept; it has 48 bases, read in frame from the first base. For CDR1 and CDR2, the germline V gene lists MNHNS and SASEGT. The treatment or condition label, read with the paper, signifies: allogeneic hematopoietic cell transplantation with graft depleted of TCRalphabeta T cells and CD19 B cells. The children who served as transplant recipients had been given grafts of TCRalphabeta/CD19-depleted allogeneic hematopoietic cells. The method was PCR. Sequencing relied on an Illumina HiSeq 2500. TCR library preparation used molecular barcoding, with unique molecular identifiers applied to normalize quantification of the TCRbeta repertoire. The public sequencing data were trimmed at Q25 with fastp and processed into clonotypes with MiXCR by TCRdb, which kept only in-frame beta chains. Each CDR3 protein gets just one entry, which takes the most common genes and DNA from the rows behind it. Counted in this sample were around 440,000 distinct CDR3 sequences; 16% of them appeared once. The top ten constitute 25% to 30% of the sample.

The TCR sequence derives from a boy under two years old who had a stem cell transplant for Wiskott-Aldrich syndrome, so the T cells may come from the graft donor. Rearrangement joined TRBV6-1 to TRBJ2-2; 7 central bases correspond to TRBD2. The sequenced sample was PBMCs, mostly from graft donor cells, obtained 360 days after TCRalphabeta/CD19-depleted stem cell transplant. The CDR3 corresponds to CASRSRLAVNTGELFF. The nucleotide sequence reads TGTGCCAGCAGATCCCGACTAGCAGTGAACACCGGGGAGCTGTTTTTT.